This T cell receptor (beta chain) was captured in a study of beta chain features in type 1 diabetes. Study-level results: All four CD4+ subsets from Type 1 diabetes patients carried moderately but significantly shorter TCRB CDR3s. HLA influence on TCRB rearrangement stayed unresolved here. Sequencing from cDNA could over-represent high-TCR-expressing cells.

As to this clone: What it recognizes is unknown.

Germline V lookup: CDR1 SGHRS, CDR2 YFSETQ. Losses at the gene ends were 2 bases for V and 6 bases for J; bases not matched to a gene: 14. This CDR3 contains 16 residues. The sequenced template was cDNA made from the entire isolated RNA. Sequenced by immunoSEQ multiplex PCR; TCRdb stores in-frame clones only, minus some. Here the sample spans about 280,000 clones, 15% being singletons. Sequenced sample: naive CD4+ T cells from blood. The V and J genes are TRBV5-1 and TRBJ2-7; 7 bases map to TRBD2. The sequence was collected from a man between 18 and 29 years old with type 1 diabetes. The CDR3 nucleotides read TGCGCCAGCAGCTTATCGACCGCGGGGGATCGGCTCGAGCAGTACTTC. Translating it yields CASSLSTAGDRLEQYF.